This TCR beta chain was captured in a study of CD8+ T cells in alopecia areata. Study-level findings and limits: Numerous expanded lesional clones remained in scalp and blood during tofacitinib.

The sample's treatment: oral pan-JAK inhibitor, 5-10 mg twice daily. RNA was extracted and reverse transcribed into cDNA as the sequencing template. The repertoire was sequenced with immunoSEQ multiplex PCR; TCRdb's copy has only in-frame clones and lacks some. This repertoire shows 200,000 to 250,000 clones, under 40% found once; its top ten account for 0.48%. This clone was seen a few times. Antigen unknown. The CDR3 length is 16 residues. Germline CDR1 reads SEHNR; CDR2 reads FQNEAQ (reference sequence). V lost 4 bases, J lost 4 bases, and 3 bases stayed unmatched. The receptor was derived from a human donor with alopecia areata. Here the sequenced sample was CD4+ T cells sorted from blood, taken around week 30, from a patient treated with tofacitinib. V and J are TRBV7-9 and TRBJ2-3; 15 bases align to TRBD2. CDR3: CASSSGLAGGPDTQYF. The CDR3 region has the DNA TGTGCCAGCAGCTCGGGACTAGCGGGGGGACCAGATACGCAGTATTTT.